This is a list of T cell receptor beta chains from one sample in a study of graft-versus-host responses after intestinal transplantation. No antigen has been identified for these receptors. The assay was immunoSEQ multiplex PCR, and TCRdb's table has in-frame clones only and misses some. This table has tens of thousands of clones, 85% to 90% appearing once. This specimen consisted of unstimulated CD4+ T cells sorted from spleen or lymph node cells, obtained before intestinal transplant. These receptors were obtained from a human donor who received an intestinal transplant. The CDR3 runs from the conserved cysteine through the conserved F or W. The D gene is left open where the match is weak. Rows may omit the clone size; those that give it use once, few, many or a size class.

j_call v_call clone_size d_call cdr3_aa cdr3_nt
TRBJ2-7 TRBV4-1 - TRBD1 CASSQEPGGFYEQYF TGCGCCAGCAGCCAAGAGCCAGGGGGCTTCTACGAGCAGTACTTC
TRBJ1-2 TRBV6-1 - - CASSEGGFYGYTF TGTGCCAGCAGTGAAGGAGGTTTCTATGGCTACACCTTC
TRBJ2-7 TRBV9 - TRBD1 CASSVRDRTYEQYF TGTGCCAGCAGCGTACGGGACAGGACCTACGAGCAGTACTTC
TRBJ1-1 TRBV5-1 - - CASSSGYGGSGLLMNTEAFF TGCGCCAGCAGCTCAGGATACGGGGGTTCGGGACTCCTGATGAACACTGAAGCTTTCTTT
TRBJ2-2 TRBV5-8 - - CASSSAFTGLPGELFF TGTGCCAGCAGCTCCGCGTTCACAGGGTTGCCCGGGGAGCTGTTTTTT
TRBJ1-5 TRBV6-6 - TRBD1 CASRDRGNQPQHF TGTGCCAGCAGGGACAGGGGCAATCAGCCCCAGCATTTT
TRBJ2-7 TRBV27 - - CASSPVKWFIETPTTYEQYF TGTGCCAGCAGTCCCGTTAAGTGGTTTATAGAGACACCCACGACCTACGAGCAGTACTTC
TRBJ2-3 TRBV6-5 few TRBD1 CASSYDRGSTDTQYF TGTGCCAGCAGTTACGACAGGGGAAGCACAGATACGCAGTATTTT
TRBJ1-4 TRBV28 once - CASRRPGRGNEKLFF TGTGCCAGCAGACGCCCGGGACGGGGGAATGAAAAACTGTTTTTT
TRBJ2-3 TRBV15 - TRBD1 CATSLFRDRGIDTQYF TGTGCCACCAGCTTATTCCGGGACAGGGGGATAGATACGCAGTATTTT
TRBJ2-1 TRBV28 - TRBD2 CASSSLRGAYNEQFF TGTGCCAGCAGTTCCCTCCGGGGGGCCTACAATGAGCAGTTCTTC
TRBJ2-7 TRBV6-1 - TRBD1 CASSSDRGGDEQYF TGTGCCAGCAGCTCGGACAGGGGAGGCGACGAGCAGTACTTC
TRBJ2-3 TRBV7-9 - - CASSGLTSTDTQYF TGTGCCAGCAGCGGACTAACTAGCACAGATACGCAGTATTTT
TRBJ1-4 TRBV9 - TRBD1 CASSFSTGEYEKLFF TGTGCCAGCAGTTTCTCGACAGGGGAGTATGAAAAACTGTTTTTT
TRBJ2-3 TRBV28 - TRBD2 CASSGGGTSGTDTQYF TGTGCCAGCAGTGGAGGGGGGACTAGCGGTACAGATACGCAGTATTTT
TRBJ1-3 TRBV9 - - CASSPRRGPGNTIYF TGTGCCAGCAGCCCCAGAAGGGGCCCTGGAAACACCATATATTTT
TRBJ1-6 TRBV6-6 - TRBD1 CASSYFPDRGDSPLHF TGTGCCAGCAGTTACTTTCCCGACAGGGGCGATTCACCCCTCCACTTT
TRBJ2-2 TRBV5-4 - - CASFSETENTGELFF TGTGCCAGCTTTTCGGAGACGGAGAACACCGGGGAGCTGTTTTTT
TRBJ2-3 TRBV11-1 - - CASSSRDKVADTQYF TGTGCCAGCAGCAGCCGGGATAAGGTAGCCGATACGCAGTATTTT
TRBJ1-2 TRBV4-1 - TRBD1 CASRKAGTGSGYTF TGCGCCAGCAGGAAAGCCGGGACAGGGTCGGGCTACACCTTC
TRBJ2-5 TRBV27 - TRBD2 CASSIAGRKETQYF TGTGCCAGCAGTATAGCGGGACGGAAGGAGACCCAGTACTTC
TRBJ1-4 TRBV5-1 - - CASSFGPSRRTNEKLFF TGCGCCAGCAGCTTCGGTCCGAGTAGGAGAACTAATGAAAAACTGTTTTTT
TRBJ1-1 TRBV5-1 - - CASSLDHRENTEAFF TGCGCCAGCAGCTTGGATCACAGGGAGAACACTGAAGCTTTCTTT
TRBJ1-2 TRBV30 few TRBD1 CAWSPGGYGYTF TGTGCCTGGAGTCCAGGGGGCTATGGCTACACCTTC
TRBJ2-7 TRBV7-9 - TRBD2 CASSLRAGTSGNYEQYF TGTGCCAGCAGCTTGAGGGCCGGGACTAGCGGGAACTACGAGCAGTACTTC
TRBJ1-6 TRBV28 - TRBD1 CASSPGGVSPLHF TGTGCCAGCAGCCCAGGGGGCGTTTCACCCCTCCACTTT
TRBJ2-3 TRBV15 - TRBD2 CATSHLAGGADTQYF TGTGCCACCAGCCACCTAGCGGGAGGGGCGGATACGCAGTATTTT